These 20 T cell receptor beta chains came from one sample sequenced in a study of beta chain features in type 1 diabetes. Reverse transcription of all isolated RNA meant that expressed TCRB transcripts were sequenced. Sequencing used immunoSEQ multiplex PCR; TCRdb keeps in-frame clones, though not all of them. Of about 350,000 clones listed, about 19% are singletons. Material: naive CD4+ T cells from blood. The receptors stem from a woman between 18 and 30 years old in good health.

The chain combines TRBV4-1 with TRBJ2-1, with 7 bases matching TRBD2. Germline CDR1 and CDR2: MGHRA and YSYEKL. J gave up 1 base and V 1 base, and 7 bases lay outside the gene matches. This CDR3 is 17 amino acids long. CDR3 sequence: CASSQGWGGGSYNEQFF. CDR3 nucleotides: TGCGCCAGCAGCCAAGGATGGGGCGGGGGTTCCTACAATGAGCAGTTCTTC.

This clone showed up just a few times. The chain carries TRBV30 and TRBJ1-1; D unresolved. CDR3 length: 12 residues. Germline assignment: CDR1 GTSNPN and CDR2 SVGIG (reference sequence). Trimming left V 1 base short and J 1 base short, with 4 bases between. The CDR3 coding sequence is TGTGCCTGGAGTGGAGGGAACACTGAAGCTTTCTTT. Translation: CAWSGGNTEAFF.

Only a few counts were recorded for this clone. The J gene is TRBJ2-7, the V gene TRBV2; maybe TRBD2 (5 bases). CDR3 size: 12 residues. Trimming shortened V by 5 bases and J by 3 bases, and 8 bases separated the two germline ends. Germline assignment: CDR1 SNHLY and CDR2 FYNNEI. As DNA, the CDR3 is TGTGCCAGCAGTCCCCGGGGCTACGAGCAGTACTTC. The encoded protein is CASSPRGYEQYF.

This clone has a handful of counts. This sequence joins TRBV9 and TRBJ2-3; no firm D call. Germline lookup yields CDR1 SGDLS and CDR2 YYNGEE. This CDR3 has 12 residues. V was pared by 3 bases and J by 2 bases, with 4 bases between. In DNA, the CDR3 is TGTGCCAGCAGCGCTAACACAGATACGCAGTATTTT. This sequence encodes CASSANTDTQYF. Filled out from reference TRBV9 and TRBJ2-3, the complete variable domain reads DSGVTQTPKHLITATGQRVTLRCSPRSGDLSVYWYQQSLDQGLQFLIQYYNGEERAKGNILERFSAQQFPDLHSELNLSSLELGDSALYFCASSANTDTQYFGPGTRLTVL.

The rearrangement joins TRBV4-1 to TRBJ2-7; 12 bases are a match to TRBD1. This CDR3 is 18 amino acids long. Germline V CDR1 and CDR2: MGHRA, YSYEKL. After removal of 5 bases from V and 0 bases from J, the junction contained 11 bases not matched to a gene. The CDR3 DNA reads TGCGCCAGCAGCTATTCCGGGACAGGGGGCGGCAGCTCCTACGAGCAGTACTTC. Amino acids: CASSYSGTGGGSSYEQYF.

A few counts support this clone. The chain combines TRBV29-1 with TRBJ2-1; TRBD2 matches at 10 bases. Germline values: CDR1 SQVTM, CDR2 ANQGSEA. The CDR3 totals 14 residues. J lost 5 bases, V lost 4 bases, and 5 bases had no gene match. For the CDR3, the DNA is TGCAGCGTTGCGGGCCTAGCGGGAGACAATGAGCAGTTCTTC. Amino acid sequence: CSVAGLAGDNEQFF.

The chain uses TRBV4-1 and TRBJ2-3; 10 bases are shared with TRBD1. Germline loops: CDR1 MGHRA, CDR2 YSYEKL. The CDR3 has 15 amino acids. V gave up 4 bases and J gave up 5 bases; unmatched junction bases: 6. For the CDR3, the DNA is TGCGCCAGCAGCCTCACCCGGGACAGGGGAGATACGCAGTATTTT. It specifies CASSLTRDRGDTQYF.

This clone was detected only a few times. The V and J genes are TRBV29-1 and TRBJ1-2; D not resolved. In germline, CDR1 is SQVTM, CDR2 ANQGSEA. V dropped 1 base and J dropped 7 bases, with 16 bases sitting between them. This CDR3 has 14 amino acids. The CDR3 sequence is CSVEAQEGSTGYTF. CDR3 bases: TGCAGCGTTGAAGCTCAGGAGGGCTCGACTGGCTACACCTTC.

The V and J genes are TRBV6-5 and TRBJ2-1, with 8 bases aligning to TRBD1. Germline CDR1 MNHEY, CDR2 SVGAGI. V lost 5 bases, J lost 6 bases, and 6 bases stayed unmatched. The CDR3 spans 14 residues. This chain's CDR3 is CASSKLDRGNEQFF. The CDR3 DNA reads as TGTGCCAGCAGTAAACTCGACAGGGGCAATGAGCAGTTCTTC.

CDR3: CASSPGQGAGDTQYF. CDR3 sequence (DNA): TGTGCCAGCAGCCCCGGACAGGGGGCGGGAGATACGCAGTATTTT. The chain combines TRBV7-9 with TRBJ2-3; 11 bases align to TRBD1. V lost 5 bases and J lost 5; bases outside the gene matches: 6. The CDR3 contains 15 residues. Germline V gene data show CDR1 as SEHNR and CDR2 as FQNEAQ (reference sequence).

This clone has a handful of counts. The rearrangement links TRBV7-3 to TRBJ2-7, with TRBD1 matching 9 bases. The CDR3 length is 14 residues. Per germline, CDR1 SGHTA and CDR2 FQGTGA. J gave up 5 bases and V 5 bases, and 7 bases lay outside the gene matches. Here the CDR3 DNA reads TGTGCCAGCAGCCCGGGACAGGGTTGCCACGAGCAGTACTTC. This gives the protein CASSPGQGCHEQYF.

This clone came up a few times. The V call is TRBV2, the J call TRBJ2-1; TRBD1 agrees at 10 bases. The germline V gene encodes CDR1 SNHLY and CDR2 FYNNEI. This CDR3 comprises 19 residues. The trim removed 9 bases at V and 0 bases at J, leaving 17 bases unmatched. The DNA of the CDR3 is TGTGCCAGGTCGGTTCCCGGGACAGGGGCTATCAGCTCCTACAATGAGCAGTTCTTC. Translating gives CARSVPGTGAISSYNEQFF.

This clone was observed a handful of times. Written as DNA, the CDR3 is TGTGCCAGCAGCCCGAGAAGACAGGGGGCCCGAGAAAAACTGTTTTTT. This sequence encodes CASSPRRQGAREKLFF. The chain is built from TRBV7-8 and TRBJ1-4, with TRBD1 matching over 10 bases. Germline V lookup: CDR1 SGHVS, CDR2 FQNEAQ. The V gene end was trimmed by 5 bases and the J gene end by 8 bases; junction bases not matched to a gene: 11. The length of the CDR3 is 16 residues.

The V and J genes are TRBV9 and TRBJ2-5; D unclear. The CDR3 contains 14 residues. The germline CDR1 and CDR2 sequences are SGDLS and YYNGEE. Deletions cut 0 bases from V and 1 base from J, with 7 bases between. The CDR3 here is CASSVAEVQETQYF. The CDR3 DNA follows: TGTGCCAGCAGCGTAGCAGAGGTCCAAGAGACCCAGTACTTC.

V is TRBV5-5 and J is TRBJ1-4; no definite D call. CDR1 SGHKS and CDR2 YYEKEE come from the germline V gene (reference sequence). Trimming left V 3 bases short and J 8 bases short, with 11 bases between. This CDR3 comprises 13 residues. The CDR3 sequence: CASSSGGGEKLFF. CDR3 in DNA: TGTGCCAGCAGCTCTGGCGGTGGAGAAAAACTGTTTTTT.

On this clone: A junction end diverges from the germline sequence, so it may reflect a read error. The chain combines TRBV10-3 with TRBJ2-7; possible D gene TRBD1, 5 bases. The CDR3 runs to 11 residues. The V gene's germline CDR1 is ENHRY and CDR2 SYGVKD. CDR3 coding DNA: TGTGCCACCAGTGACAGCTACGAGCAGTACTTC. The encoded protein is CATSDSYEQYF.

V usage is TRBV6-1 and J usage is TRBJ2-3; the match to TRBD1 covers 10 bases. The CDR3 is 14 residues long. Germline CDR1 and CDR2: MNHNS and SASEGT. Trimming took 6 bases from V and 6 from J; bases not matched to a gene: 6. The CDR3 loop is CASRLDRGRDTQYF. CDR3 coding DNA: TGTGCCAGCAGGCTAGACAGGGGGCGGGATACGCAGTATTTT.

This clone has a handful of counts. The chain carries TRBV9 and TRBJ2-5; 8 nucleotides align to TRBD1. CDR1 and CDR2 (germline): SGDLS, YYNGEE. The length of the CDR3 is 16 residues. Trimming cost V 2 bases and J 4 bases; bases outside gene matches: 10. The CDR3 is CASSVFGQGARETQYF. CDR3 nucleotides: TGTGCCAGCAGCGTTTTCGGCCAGGGGGCACGAGAGACCCAGTACTTC.

The chain links TRBV19 to TRBJ2-7, with 10 bases matching TRBD1. This CDR3 is 15 amino acids long. Germline CDR1 is LNHDA and CDR2 is SQIVND (reference sequence). The V gene end was trimmed by 3 bases and the J gene end by 3 bases; junction bases not matched to a gene: 5. The chain's CDR3 is CASSIRGTGDYEQYF. In nucleotides, the CDR3 is TGTGCCAGTAGTATTCGGGGGACAGGGGACTACGAGCAGTACTTC.

This clone has more than one count but fewer than ten. The gene calls are TRBV4-1 and TRBJ1-1, with 8 bases lining up with TRBD1. The CDR3 is 16 residues long. Germline V CDR1 and CDR2: MGHRA, YSYEKL. J lost 7 bases, V lost 6 bases, and 16 bases had no gene match. The CDR3 loop is CASRPTGAYFDGEAFF. CDR3 in DNA: TGCGCCAGCAGGCCGACAGGGGCGTATTTTGATGGTGAAGCTTTCTTT.